This TCR beta chain derives from a study of shared clonotypes between healthy human individuals. In the study overall: There were three CD4 naive, three CD4 memory, two CD8 naive and one CD8 memory plates per donor.

The protocol was immunoSEQ multiplex PCR, while the TCRdb copy is restricted to in-frame clones and leaves out a portion. The sample has approximately 2.5 million clones; approximately 94% are singletons. Study conclusions and caveats: With few donors, the genetic and exposure-history diversity represented was limited.

Comment on this clone: The antigen is not known. Sequence at one end of the junction differs from germline and may be a read error.

Germline CDR1 reads SQVTM; CDR2 reads ANQGSEA. The CDR3 runs to 13 residues. Sequenced: naive CD4+ T cells sorted from blood. Subset: CD45RA+ positively selected. The gene calls are TRBV29-1 and TRBJ2-5; D unresolved. This clonotype was sampled from a man aged 18 to 29 in good health. The CDR3 protein is CSVSKDGQGTQYF. The CDR3 DNA reads as TGCAGCGTCTCCAAGGACGGGCAAGGGACCCAGTACTTC.